These 24 T cell receptor beta chains were sequenced from one sample in a study of cytomegalovirus exposure and HLA in healthy donors. The PCR made use of 60 Vbeta and 13 Jbeta primers. Here immunoSEQ multiplex PCR was the method, and the copy in TCRdb shows in-frame clones only, minus some. The profile shows over 15,000 clones, 70% to 85% of them singletons. The specimen was PBMCs. The receptors derive from a human donor in good health.

This sequence joins TRBV11-2 and TRBJ1-1; D is possibly TRBD1 (6 bases). From germline, CDR1 is SGHAT and CDR2 FQNNGV. The CDR3 consists of 14 residues. V was cut by 4 bases and J by 7 bases, with 16 bases left in between. The CDR3 DNA sequence: TGTGCCAGCAGCTCCCCACAGGGTGAGAGTGAAGCTTTCTTT. Translation gives CASSSPQGESEAFF.

The chain is built from TRBV7-6 and TRBJ2-7; the D is unclear. V dropped 1 base and J dropped 0 bases, with 10 bases sitting between them. Germline V gives CDR1 SGHVS, CDR2 FNYEAQ. The CDR3 is 15 amino acids. In nucleotides, the CDR3 is TGTGCCAGCAGCTTAGGTCAGGTGAGCTCCTACGAGCAGTACTTC. Its protein product is CASSLGQVSSYEQYF.

This clone appeared a single time. V gene TRBV6-6 combines with J gene TRBJ1-1, with TRBD1 identical over 7 bases. Losses at the gene ends were 2 bases for V and 2 bases for J; bases not matched to a gene: 5. This CDR3 is 15 amino acids long. Germline V gene sequence: CDR1 MNHNY, CDR2 SVGAGI (reference sequence). CDR3 sequence: CASSYMTGTNTEAFF. DNA for the CDR3: TGTGCCAGCAGTTACATGACAGGGACTAACACTGAAGCTTTCTTT.

The chain employs TRBV11-2 and TRBJ1-3, with no clear D. Germline CDR1 and CDR2: SGHAT and FQNNGV. V was clipped by 1 base and J by 0 bases, with 10 bases between them. The CDR3 length is 16 residues. In DNA, the CDR3 is TGTGCCAGCAGCTTAGTGGCGCCTAGCTCTGGAAACACCATATATTTT. Amino acid sequence: CASSLVAPSSGNTIYF. The variable domain in full, completed from reference TRBV11-2 and TRBJ1-3, reads EAGVAQSPRYKIIEKRQSVAFWCNPISGHATLYWYQQILGQGPKLLIQFQNNGVVDDSQLPKDRFSAERLKGVDSTLKIQPAKLEDSAVYLCASSLVAPSSGNTIYFGEGSWLTVV.

The chain has TRBV18 and TRBJ2-5, with a possible D match to TRBD2 (5 bases). The DNA end is a closer match to TRBJ2-7, so the J assignment may be wrong. This CDR3 contains 14 residues. From germline, CDR1 is KGHSH and CDR2 LQKENI. CDR3 DNA: TGTGCCAGCTATTCCGGAGGCGGCTCCTACGAGCAGTACTTC. Its protein product is CASYSGGGSYEQYF.

The DNA for the CDR3 is TGTGCCAGCATCAGGGGGGCCCTTTATGGCTACACCTTC. It is translated as CASIRGALYGYTF. This chain uses TRBV21-1 with TRBJ1-2; TRBD1 is the table's D call, not checked against the DNA. TRBV21-1 is noted as a pseudogene. The CDR3 loop spans 13 amino acids.

This rearrangement joins TRBV6-1 to TRBJ1-1; 7 nucleotides align to TRBD1. The CDR3 is made up of 14 amino acids. The V segment lost 5 bases and the J segment 3 bases; nucleotides outside the gene matches: 6. Germline-derived CDR1 and CDR2 are MNHNS and SASEGT. CDR3 nucleotides: TGTGCCAGCAGTCTGACAGGGCAAGACACTGAAGCTTTCTTT. Amino acids: CASSLTGQDTEAFF.

The V gene is TRBV11-2, the J gene TRBJ2-7, with TRBD1 matching 8 bases. The CDR3 totals 14 residues. Germline CDR1 SGHAT, CDR2 FQNNGV. After removal of 4 bases from V and 5 bases from J, the junction contained 7 bases not matched to a gene. The CDR3 reads CASSSRTGFHEQYF. Here the CDR3 DNA reads TGTGCCAGCAGCTCGAGGACAGGGTTCCACGAGCAGTACTTC.

V usage is TRBV4-1 and J usage is TRBJ2-1; 11 bases fit TRBD2. The CDR3 is 16 residues long. J lost 5 bases, V lost 3 bases, and 6 bases had no gene match. Per germline, CDR1 MGHRA and CDR2 YSYEKL. CDR3 residues: CASSQVLAGVNNEQFF. The CDR3 DNA follows: TGCGCCAGCAGCCAGGTACTAGCGGGAGTTAACAATGAGCAGTTCTTC.

This clone appeared once. The chain links TRBV29-1 to TRBJ2-2; possibly TRBD1 for D (6 bases). The CDR3 is 13 amino acids. Germline V lookup: CDR1 SQVTM, CDR2 ANQGSEA. The V and J ends lost 3 bases and 7 bases respectively, with 12 bases between them. This chain's CDR3 is CSVERGKVGELFF. CDR3 nucleotides: TGCAGCGTTGAGAGGGGGAAGGTCGGGGAGCTGTTTTTT.

The J gene is TRBJ2-7, the V gene TRBV5-1, with 9 bases aligning to TRBD2. CDR3 length: 13 residues. Looked up from germline, CDR1 is SGHRS and CDR2 is YFSETQ. Germline trimming cut 5 bases from V and 5 bases from J; bases unmatched to any gene: 5. CDR3 sequence: CASRGTSPHEQYF. CDR3 nucleotide sequence: TGCGCCAGCAGAGGGACTAGCCCCCACGAGCAGTACTTC. Full variable domain (outside the CDR3, taken from reference TRBV5-1 and TRBJ2-7): KAGVTQTPRYLIKTRGQQVTLSCSPISGHRSVSWYQQTPGQGLQFLFEYFSETQRNKGNFPGRFSGRQFSNSRSEMNVSTLELGDSALYLCASRGTSPHEQYFGPGTRLTVT.

The chain uses TRBV5-4 and TRBJ2-3, with D possibly TRBD1 on 6 matching bases. CDR1 and CDR2 (germline): SGHNT, YYREEE (reference sequence). The CDR3 totals 14 residues. Trimming cost V 0 bases and J 1 base, with 6 bases left between them. Here the CDR3 reads CASSLEGGTDTQYF. Here the CDR3 DNA reads TGTGCCAGCAGCTTGGAGGGGGGCACAGATACGCAGTATTTT.

This chain links TRBV7-8 with TRBJ2-7; tentatively, D is TRBD2 (5 bases). The CDR3 extends over 16 amino acids. Germline assignment: CDR1 SGHVS and CDR2 FQNEAQ. Between the trimmed V and J ends, which lost 8 bases and 7 bases, there was a span of 27 bases. CDR3 bases: TGTGCCAGCCGACGCGGCGGGTTAGTTTATTCGGGGGAGCAGTACTTC. Translating gives CASRRGGLVYSGEQYF. The full variable domain, rest sourced from reference TRBV7-8 and TRBJ2-7, is GAGVSQSPRYKVAKRGQDVALRCDPISGHVSLFWYQQALGQGPEFLTYFQNEAQLDKSGLPSDRFFAERPEGSVSTLKIQRTQQEDSAVYLCASRRGGLVYSGEQYFGPGTRLTVT.

This chain joins TRBV6-1 and TRBJ1-5; D is possibly TRBD1 (5 bases). The CDR3 runs 12 residues. V lost 10 bases and J lost 3, with 10 bases in between. The germline V gene has CDR1 MNHNS and CDR2 SASEGT. This CDR3 is CANGAYNQPQHF. CDR3 bases: TGTGCCAATGGGGCGTACAATCAGCCCCAGCATTTT.

V usage is TRBV7-9 and J usage is TRBJ2-5; TRBD1 aligns across 12 bases. There are 15 residues in the CDR3. V shed 1 base, J shed 4 bases, and the junction held 1 base outside the gene matches. The germline gives CDR1 SEHNR, CDR2 FQNEAQ (reference sequence). The CDR3 here is CASSLGDRGRETQYF. CDR3 DNA sequence: TGTGCCAGCAGCTTAGGGGACAGGGGGCGAGAGACCCAGTACTTC.

About this clone itself: One junction end does not reproduce the germline sequence, and a read error may be involved. The chain employs TRBV4-1 and TRBJ1-1; a possible D gene is TRBD1 (6 bases). CDR1 is MGHRA, CDR2 YSYEKL, per germline. The CDR3 length is 15 residues. The CDR3 protein is CASSQDVGGRTEAFF. CDR3 nucleotide sequence: TGCGCCAGCAGTCAAGACGTCGGGGGGCGGACTGAAGCTTTCTTT.

The chain recombines TRBV27 with TRBJ2-1; possibly TRBD2 for D (6 bases). The CDR3 has 14 residues. The germline V gene encodes CDR1 MNHEY and CDR2 SMNVEV (reference sequence). Trimming removed 5 bases from V and 15 bases from J, with 23 bases in between. CDR3: CASSPYLDEGGPFF. DNA for the CDR3: TGTGCCAGCAGTCCTTATTTGGATGAGGGAGGACCGTTCTTC.

The genes are TRBV7-8 and TRBJ2-1; 12 bases are shared with TRBD2. CDR1 SGHVS and CDR2 FQNEAQ come from the germline V gene. J gave up 0 bases and V 6 bases, and 6 bases lay outside the gene matches. CDR3 length equals 17 residues. The CDR3 region is CASSHRLAGASYNEQFF. In nucleotides, the CDR3 is TGTGCCAGCAGTCACAGACTAGCGGGAGCCTCCTACAATGAGCAGTTCTTC.

This chain joins TRBV18 and TRBJ1-2; 9 nucleotides line up with TRBD1. Losses at the gene ends were 3 bases for V and 5 bases for J; bases not matched to a gene: 7. The CDR3 loop spans 15 amino acids. CDR1 and CDR2 from the germline V gene are KGHSH and LQKENI. The CDR3 sequence is CASSPGQGRLYGYTF. DNA of the CDR3: TGTGCCAGCTCACCTGGACAGGGGAGGTTGTATGGCTACACCTTC.

This clone was recorded once. This chain links TRBV15 with TRBJ2-5, with 7 bases lining up with TRBD1. The CDR3 contains 15 residues. Germline values: CDR1 LNHNV, CDR2 YYDKDF (reference sequence). V lost 3 bases, J lost 2 bases, and 6 bases stayed unmatched. CDR3 loop: CATSSSPGQQETQYF. CDR3 nucleotide sequence: TGTGCCACCAGCAGCAGTCCGGGACAGCAAGAGACCCAGTACTTC.

This clone was detected a few times. The chain is built from TRBV25-1 and TRBJ2-2, with a weak D call TRBD2 (5 bases). Germline CDR1 reads MGHDK; CDR2 reads SYGVNS. The length of the CDR3 is 13 residues. The ends were cut back, 2 bases at V and 8 bases at J, with 9 bases in the middle. The CDR3 spells CASSEEGIGELFF. The DNA of the CDR3 is TGTGCCAGCAGTGAAGAGGGAATAGGGGAGCTGTTTTTT.

This clone was picked up a small number of times. The J gene is TRBJ1-6, the V gene TRBV7-2, with 7 bases fitting TRBD1. V shed 10 bases, J shed 7 bases, and the junction held 13 bases outside the gene matches. This CDR3 has 15 residues. Germline CDR1 and CDR2: SGHTA and FQGNSA. The CDR3, as DNA: TGTGCCACCAACCTTGGACAGGTCAGAAATTCACCCCTCCACTTT. Amino acid sequence: CATNLGQVRNSPLHF.

The genes are TRBV11-2 and TRBJ1-1; 8 nucleotides match TRBD1. Trimming removed 1 base from V and 10 bases from J; junction bases left unmatched: 11. Germline values: CDR1 SGHAT, CDR2 FQNNGV. This CDR3 spans 15 amino acids. The DNA of the CDR3 is TGTGCCAGCAGCTTAGGCAGGGGGCAACTTTCTCCAGCTTTCTTT. Its translation: CASSLGRGQLSPAFF.

The chain couples TRBV5-1 to TRBJ1-3, with 7 bases matching TRBD1. Per germline, CDR1 SGHRS and CDR2 YFSETQ. J was trimmed by 6 bases and V by 2 bases; bases with no gene match: 8. The CDR3 is 15 residues long. The CDR3 sequence is CASSFSGGPANTIYF. The CDR3 nucleotides are TGCGCCAGCAGCTTTTCAGGGGGTCCGGCAAACACCATATATTTT.